This T cell receptor beta chain came from a study of vaccination effects on CD4 cells after COVID-19. Method: immunoSEQ multiplex PCR; TCRdb's copy keeps in-frame clones and lacks some. Among approximately 66,000 clones listed, around 80% were seen once. Culturing for 9 to 10 days preceded CD4+ T cell isolation. Vaccination of participants consisted of two doses of either the BNT162b2 or mRNA-1273 vaccine. Germline V gene data show CDR1 as LGHDT and CDR2 as YNNKEL (reference sequence). Trimming removed 1 base from V and 3 bases from J, with 6 bases in between. The CDR3 is 13 amino acids. On this clone: Its target is unknown.

This receptor was taken from a human donor who received a COVID-19 vaccine. This chain uses TRBV3-1 (or the pseudogene TRBV3-2) with TRBJ2-5; no clear D gene. Sequencing used CD4+ T cells from PBMCs cultured without peptide, obtained after COVID-19 vaccination. CDR3 coding DNA: TGTGCCAGCAGCCAAGGAACCGAAGAGACCCAGTACTTC. Translation gives CASSQGTEETQYF.